Each of the 9 T cell receptor beta chains below was sequenced from the same sample in a study of blood T cell repertoires in COVID-19 (dated by TCRdb to the early 2020s). Library preparation was by the immunoSEQ multiplex PCR assay. The table comes from immuneACCESS by way of TCRdb, which keeps in-frame sequences with V and J called. Part of the clones is missing from these tables; in studies checked, under half for an unresolved V gene and the rest for unknown reasons. The sample has approximately 350,000 clones on record, about 90% of them singletons. The ten largest account for about 3% of the sample. Specimen: PBMCs or T cells enriched from blood (not recorded which). Receptors originate from a woman aged 25 to 39 who had recovered from COVID-19.

The chain employs TRBV3-1 (or the pseudogene TRBV3-2) and TRBJ2-5; D possibly corresponds to TRBD1 (6 bases). The CDR3 is made up of 16 amino acids. The germline gives CDR1 LGHDT, CDR2 YNNKEL (reference sequence). V dropped 3 bases and J dropped 2 bases, with 16 bases sitting between them. The CDR3 region is CASSQAWGRIQETQYF. In DNA, the CDR3 is TGTGCCAGCAGCCAGGCATGGGGGCGGATACAAGAGACCCAGTACTTC.

This chain links TRBV4-1 with TRBJ1-2; D gene ambiguous. CDR3 length equals 16 residues. V lost 0 bases and J lost 3, with 14 bases in between. Germline V gene data show CDR1 as MGHRA and CDR2 as YSYEKL. CDR3 bases: TGCGCCAGCAGCCAAGATCCCAAAAATGACTACTATGGCTACACCTTC. Protein: CASSQDPKNDYYGYTF.

The V and J genes are TRBV7-2 and TRBJ1-6; the match to TRBD1 covers 9 bases. This CDR3 is built from 15 residues. CDR1 and CDR2 (germline): SGHTA, FQGNSA. J gave up 5 bases and V 5 bases, and 4 bases lay outside the gene matches. The CDR3, as DNA: TGTGCCAGCAGCGTACGGGACAGGGATAATTCACCCCTCCACTTT. Protein product: CASSVRDRDNSPLHF.

Written as DNA, the CDR3 is TGTGCCAGCTCAGAAAGACAGGGGGCCCCGCGGGAGCAGTACTTC. It is translated as CASSERQGAPREQYF. This rearrangement joins TRBV18 to TRBJ2-7, with 10 positions matching TRBD1. The V gene end was trimmed by 5 bases and the J gene end by 7 bases; junction bases not matched to a gene: 11. The CDR3 is 15 amino acids. Germline V gene lookup returns CDR1 KGHSH and CDR2 LQKENI.

The rearrangement uses TRBV6-5 and TRBJ2-2; D is uncertain. This CDR3 spans 12 amino acids. V lost 5 bases and J lost 5, with 6 bases in between. Germline V gene lookup returns CDR1 MNHEY and CDR2 SVGAGI. CDR3 amino acids: CASSLYTGELFF. The CDR3 DNA sequence: TGTGCCAGCAGTCTCTATACCGGGGAGCTGTTTTTT.

The V call is TRBV5-1, the J call TRBJ2-5; 11 nucleotides align to TRBD2. CDR1 is SGHRS and CDR2 is YFSETQ in the germline V gene. The J segment lost 7 bases and the V segment lost 4 bases, leaving 9 bases of the junction unmatched. This CDR3 is built from 15 residues. The CDR3 loop reads CASSVDSGGAGTQYF. The CDR3 DNA is TGCGCCAGCAGCGTGGATAGCGGGGGGGCCGGGACCCAGTACTTC.

The chain recombines TRBV29-1 with TRBJ2-7, with 7 bases aligning to TRBD1. The CDR3 covers 14 residues. With 7 bases clipped from V and 3 bases from J, the junction kept 12 bases outside the gene matches. Germline CDR1 reads SQVTM; CDR2 reads ANQGSEA. Written as DNA, the CDR3 is TGCAGCGCGACCAATCCGGGACAGTACTACGAGCAGTACTTC. Protein sequence: CSATNPGQYYEQYF.

As concerns this clone: In the same sample, other DNA sequences code for this CDR3. The rearrangement links TRBV27 to TRBJ2-7, with TRBD1 identical over 7 bases. The V gene end was trimmed by 2 bases and the J gene end by 0 bases; junction bases not matched to a gene: 1. The CDR3 runs 14 residues. Germline loops: CDR1 MNHEY, CDR2 SMNVEV (reference sequence). The CDR3 spells CASSLRQGSYEQYF. CDR3 DNA: TGTGCCAGCAGTTTAAGACAGGGCTCCTACGAGCAGTACTTC.

The gene calls are TRBV23-1 and TRBJ1-4, with 9 bases aligning to TRBD1. TRBV23-1 belongs to the ORF category, with a function that is uncertain. V dropped 0 bases and J dropped 14; count of bases not matched to a gene: 10. This CDR3 is built from 15 residues. CDR3 loop: CASSQSGDRETFLFF. CDR3 DNA sequence: TGCGCCAGCAGTCAATCGGGGGACAGGGAAACGTTCCTGTTTTTT.